Listed here is a single T cell receptor beta chain. The data belong to a study of shared clonotypes between healthy human individuals. Per the germline V gene, CDR1 is SGHAT and CDR2 is FQNNGV. The V and J ends lost 3 bases and 14 bases, in that order; junction bases with no gene match: 9. The CDR3 has 13 residues. The assay was immunoSEQ multiplex PCR, and TCRdb's table has in-frame clones only and misses some. The sample lists some 630,000 clones, 55% to 75% occurring once. This chain links TRBV11-2 with TRBJ1-4; 7 bases are a match to TRBD1. The sample comprised memory CD4+ T cells sorted from blood. Described subset: CD45RA-negative fraction. The clonotype was recovered from a woman in her twenties or thirties in good health. CDR3 in amino acids: CASSFFGTEGLFF. The CDR3 coding sequence is TGTGCCAGCAGCTTCTTCGGGACAGAGGGCCTGTTTTTT.